A selection of T cell receptor beta chains follows, all from one sample in a study of T cells in Graves' hyperthyroidism and ophthalmopathy. Via MiXCR, TCRdb re-called the multiplex PCR reads, giving one row per CDR3 protein. The top ten clones hold 3.5% to 4% of a sample with under 650,000 distinct CDR3 sequences, about 17% of them seen once. Sequenced sample: blood. Receptors were obtained from a woman younger than 45 with Graves' hyperthyroidism. Each CDR3 is given with its conserved first and last residue. A D gene is named only where the DNA matches it firmly. Size is omitted from some rows. Given values are once, few, many or a class for expanded clones.

J gene,D gene,clone size,V gene,CDR3 DNA,CDR3 protein
TRBJ1-1,.,many,TRBV27,TGTGCCAGCAGTTTATCCAGAATAAACACTGAAGCTTTCTTT,CASSLSRINTEAFF
TRBJ2-3,TRBD2,many,TRBV12-5,TGTGCTAGTGGGCGGGGGGACACAGATACGCAGTATTTT,CASGRGDTDTQYF
TRBJ2-1,TRBD1,many,TRBV6-1,TGTGCCGGAAACAGGGGAACCGATGAGCAGTTCTTC,CAGNRGTDEQFF
TRBJ1-5,TRBD1,.,TRBV6-1,TGTGCCAGCAGTGAGGCAGGGGGCGGTCAGCCCCAGCATTTT,CASSEAGGGQPQHF
TRBJ2-1,.,few,TRBV9,TGTGCCAGCAGCGTAGACCAGGGGTTCGGGAATGAGCAGTTCTTC,CASSVDQGFGNEQFF
TRBJ2-3,TRBD2,.,TRBV6-2/TRBV6-3,TGTGCCAGCAGTTATGCGGGAGGAAGGATAGATACGCAGTATTTT,CASSYAGGRIDTQYF
TRBJ1-2,.,.,TRBV5-6,TGTGCCAGCACCTCTCACTATGGCTACACCTTC,CASTSHYGYTF
TRBJ2-7,.,many,TRBV11-2,TGTGCCAGCAGCTTCAACGCAGGGAGGGAGCAGTACTTC,CASSFNAGREQYF
TRBJ1-1,.,many,TRBV28,TGTGCCAGCGAGGGATTGAACACTGAAGCTTTCTTT,CASEGLNTEAFF
TRBJ1-2,TRBD1,.,TRBV5-4,TGTGCCAGCAGCCACCCAGACAGGGGGCATGGCTACACCTTC,CASSHPDRGHGYTF
TRBJ1-1,.,many,TRBV3-1,TGTGCCAGCAGCCAAGACTTGGGGGTGAACACTGAAGCTTTCTTT,CASSQDLGVNTEAFF
TRBJ2-1,.,many,TRBV5-6,TGTGCCAGCAGCTTGGTAGGGATTCCCCCATCTCAAAAAAATGAGCAGTTCTTC,CASSLVGIPPSQKNEQFF
TRBJ1-1,.,many,TRBV12-3/TRBV12-4,TGTGCCAGCACCCTTTCTATGGAAGCTTTCTTT,CASTLSMEAFF
TRBJ2-3,.,.,TRBV6-1,TGTGCCAGCAGGGACTATGGGGGATTCACAGATACGCAGTATTTT,CASRDYGGFTDTQYF